A selection of T cell receptor beta chains follows, all from one sample in a study of T cell changes during pregnancy in multiple sclerosis. Profiling relied on immunoSEQ multiplex PCR, and the TCRdb table lists in-frame clones only, not all of them. The repertoire includes around 95,000 clones, 90% to 95% of them detected once, and over 1.5% sits in the top ten. Source: peripheral blood, taken after pregnancy. The receptors originated from a female donor in good health, enrolled as a control in a pregnancy study. CDR3s include the opening cysteine and the closing phenylalanine or tryptophan. Each record gives: clone size, V gene, D gene, CDR3 length, J gene, CDR3 protein, CDR3 DNA. The D gene is left open where the match is weak. The size field is filled for only some rows; it gives once, few, many or a size class.

clone size: .
V gene: TRBV28
D gene: .
CDR3 length: 16
J gene: TRBJ2-2
CDR3 protein: CASSPGWTAITGELFF
CDR3 DNA: TGTGCCAGCAGTCCAGGGTGGACAGCTATCACCGGGGAGCTGTTTTTT

clone size: few
V gene: TRBV2
D gene: .
CDR3 length: 15
J gene: TRBJ1-1
CDR3 protein: CASSINRAGNTEAFF
CDR3 DNA: TGTGCCAGCAGTATTAACAGGGCGGGGAACACTGAAGCTTTCTTT

clone size: .
V gene: TRBV7-9
D gene: TRBD2
CDR3 length: 13
J gene: TRBJ2-3
CDR3 protein: CASSLTSPDTQYF
CDR3 DNA: TGTGCCAGCAGCTTGACTAGCCCAGATACGCAGTATTTT

clone size: .
V gene: TRBV5-6
D gene: .
CDR3 length: 15
J gene: TRBJ1-2
CDR3 protein: CASSQKPQGAYGYTF
CDR3 DNA: TGTGCCAGCAGCCAGAAGCCACAGGGAGCGTATGGCTACACCTTC

clone size: .
V gene: TRBV5-1
D gene: TRBD1
CDR3 length: 15
J gene: TRBJ2-5
CDR3 protein: CASTGRTGKGETQYF
CDR3 DNA: TGCGCCAGCACGGGTCGGACAGGTAAAGGGGAGACCCAGTACTTC

clone size: .
V gene: TRBV27
D gene: TRBD1
CDR3 length: 14
J gene: TRBJ1-1
CDR3 protein: CASSPGTVNTEAFF
CDR3 DNA: TGTGCCAGCAGTCCCGGGACAGTGAACACTGAAGCTTTCTTT

clone size: .
V gene: TRBV2
D gene: .
CDR3 length: 14
J gene: TRBJ1-5
CDR3 protein: CASRSQGANQPQHF
CDR3 DNA: TGTGCCAGCAGAAGTCAAGGGGCCAATCAGCCCCAGCATTTT

clone size: .
V gene: TRBV5-6
D gene: TRBD1
CDR3 length: 13
J gene: TRBJ1-4
CDR3 protein: CASSMGTGEKLFF
CDR3 DNA: TGTGCCAGCAGCATGGGGACAGGGGAAAAACTGTTTTTT

clone size: .
V gene: TRBV15
D gene: .
CDR3 length: 16
J gene: TRBJ2-2
CDR3 protein: CATRVGRAVDTGELFF
CDR3 DNA: TGTGCCACCAGGGTGGGCAGGGCGGTGGACACCGGGGAGCTGTTTTTT

clone size: .
V gene: TRBV6-1
D gene: TRBD1
CDR3 length: 15
J gene: TRBJ1-5
CDR3 protein: CASSEGTGISQPQHF
CDR3 DNA: TGTGCCAGCAGTGAAGGGACAGGCATTAGTCAGCCCCAGCATTTT

clone size: .
V gene: TRBV2
D gene: .
CDR3 length: 14
J gene: TRBJ1-5
CDR3 protein: CASRAGSEGQPQHF
CDR3 DNA: TGTGCCAGCAGAGCGGGGAGCGAGGGGCAGCCCCAGCATTTT

clone size: .
V gene: TRBV7-9
D gene: .
CDR3 length: 15
J gene: TRBJ2-4
CDR3 protein: CASSQGGRDKNIQYF
CDR3 DNA: TGTGCCAGCAGCCAGGGGGGACGGGACAAAAACATTCAGTACTTC

clone size: .
V gene: TRBV7-2
D gene: TRBD1
CDR3 length: 14
J gene: TRBJ2-4
CDR3 protein: CASTFRDRGNIQYF
CDR3 DNA: TGTGCCAGCACATTCCGGGACAGGGGAAACATTCAGTACTTC

clone size: .
V gene: TRBV30
D gene: TRBD2
CDR3 length: 13
J gene: TRBJ2-7
CDR3 protein: CAWSGAGEGEQYF
CDR3 DNA: TGTGCCTGGAGTGGAGCGGGAGAAGGAGAGCAGTACTTC

clone size: .
V gene: TRBV27
D gene: TRBD1
CDR3 length: 15
J gene: TRBJ2-5
CDR3 protein: CASSPNRGHFKTQYF
CDR3 DNA: TGTGCCAGCAGCCCGAACAGGGGGCATTTCAAGACCCAGTACTTC

clone size: .
V gene: TRBV7-8
D gene: TRBD1
CDR3 length: 15
J gene: TRBJ1-1
CDR3 protein: CASSFGQGANTEAFF
CDR3 DNA: TGTGCCAGCAGCTTCGGACAGGGGGCCAACACTGAAGCTTTCTTT

clone size: .
V gene: TRBV7-2
D gene: .
CDR3 length: 14
J gene: TRBJ2-3
CDR3 protein: CASSSGYRVDTQYF
CDR3 DNA: TGTGCCAGCAGCTCCGGTTACAGGGTAGATACGCAGTATTTT

clone size: .
V gene: TRBV4-1
D gene: TRBD2
CDR3 length: 17
J gene: TRBJ2-1
CDR3 protein: CASSQYYGLAGGNEQFF
CDR3 DNA: TGCGCCAGCAGCCAATATTACGGACTAGCGGGAGGGAATGAGCAGTTCTTC

clone size: .
V gene: TRBV7-2
D gene: .
CDR3 length: 15
J gene: TRBJ2-7
CDR3 protein: CASSLVQASSYEQYF
CDR3 DNA: TGTGCCAGCAGCTTAGTACAGGCTAGCTCCTACGAGCAGTACTTC

clone size: .
V gene: TRBV7-9
D gene: TRBD2
CDR3 length: 16
J gene: TRBJ2-5
CDR3 protein: CASSGGLAGGPETQYF
CDR3 DNA: TGTGCCAGCAGCGGAGGACTAGCGGGAGGGCCAGAGACCCAGTACTTC

clone size: .
V gene: TRBV29-1
D gene: TRBD1
CDR3 length: 13
J gene: TRBJ2-5
CDR3 protein: CSVETGAVETQYF
CDR3 DNA: TGCAGCGTTGAAACAGGGGCCGTAGAGACCCAGTACTTC

clone size: .
V gene: TRBV19
D gene: .
CDR3 length: 15
J gene: TRBJ1-5
CDR3 protein: CASRSGMHGNQPQHF
CDR3 DNA: TGTGCCAGTAGGAGCGGGATGCATGGCAATCAGCCCCAGCATTTT

clone size: .
V gene: TRBV5-1
D gene: TRBD2
CDR3 length: 15
J gene: TRBJ2-3
CDR3 protein: CASATSGSEADTQYF
CDR3 DNA: TGCGCCAGCGCGACTAGCGGGAGCGAGGCAGATACGCAGTATTTT

clone size: .
V gene: TRBV5-6
D gene: TRBD1
CDR3 length: 16
J gene: TRBJ2-3
CDR3 protein: CASSERQGHLKLTQYF
CDR3 DNA: TGTGCCAGCAGCGAACGACAGGGACATCTTAAACTTACGCAGTATTTT

clone size: .
V gene: TRBV2
D gene: .
CDR3 length: 12
J gene: TRBJ2-3
CDR3 protein: CASSDLTDTQYF
CDR3 DNA: TGTGCCAGCAGTGACTTGACAGATACGCAGTATTTT

clone size: few
V gene: TRBV5-1
D gene: TRBD2
CDR3 length: 14
J gene: TRBJ2-7
CDR3 protein: CASSTGTSSYEQYF
CDR3 DNA: TGCGCCAGCAGCACCGGGACTAGCTCCTACGAGCAGTACTTC

clone size: .
V gene: TRBV4-1
D gene: TRBD1
CDR3 length: 15
J gene: TRBJ1-4
CDR3 protein: CASSRSQGADEKLFF
CDR3 DNA: TGCGCCAGCAGCCGGTCCCAGGGGGCAGATGAAAAACTGTTTTTT

clone size: .
V gene: TRBV28
D gene: TRBD2
CDR3 length: 14
J gene: TRBJ2-3
CDR3 protein: CATTSGTPRDTQYF
CDR3 DNA: TGTGCCACCACTAGCGGGACTCCGCGAGATACGCAGTATTTT

clone size: .
V gene: TRBV2
D gene: .
CDR3 length: 13
J gene: TRBJ1-3
CDR3 protein: CASAGESGNTIYF
CDR3 DNA: TGTGCCAGTGCAGGGGAATCCGGAAACACCATATATTTT

clone size: .
V gene: TRBV25-1
D gene: .
CDR3 length: 11
J gene: TRBJ1-4
CDR3 protein: CASRTTGVVFF
CDR3 DNA: TGTGCCAGCCGCACGACCGGGGTAGTGTTTTTT

clone size: once
V gene: TRBV5-1
D gene: TRBD2
CDR3 length: 16
J gene: TRBJ2-6
CDR3 protein: CASSSGGDSGANVLTF
CDR3 DNA: TGCGCCAGCAGCTCCGGGGGGGACTCTGGGGCCAACGTCCTGACTTTC

clone size: .
V gene: TRBV2
D gene: .
CDR3 length: 11
J gene: TRBJ2-3
CDR3 protein: CASSVGDTQYF
CDR3 DNA: TGTGCCAGCAGTGTCGGGGATACGCAGTATTTT

clone size: .
V gene: TRBV7-9
D gene: TRBD1
CDR3 length: 15
J gene: TRBJ2-5
CDR3 protein: CASSLLAGGAETQYF
CDR3 DNA: TGTGCCAGCAGCTTATTGGCAGGGGGCGCGGAGACCCAGTACTTC

clone size: .
V gene: TRBV5-5
D gene: .
CDR3 length: 16
J gene: TRBJ1-3
CDR3 protein: CASSLYQVFSGNTIYF
CDR3 DNA: TGTGCCAGCAGCTTGTATCAGGTCTTCTCTGGAAACACCATATATTTT

clone size: .
V gene: TRBV14
D gene: TRBD1
CDR3 length: 15
J gene: TRBJ2-5
CDR3 protein: CASSQPRTGQETQYF
CDR3 DNA: TGTGCCAGCAGCCAGCCTAGGACAGGACAAGAGACCCAGTACTTC

clone size: .
V gene: TRBV27
D gene: .
CDR3 length: 16
J gene: TRBJ2-1
CDR3 protein: CASSLSWTEAYNEQFF
CDR3 DNA: TGTGCCAGCAGTTTATCGTGGACTGAGGCTTACAATGAGCAGTTCTTC

clone size: .
V gene: TRBV4-1
D gene: TRBD1
CDR3 length: 13
J gene: TRBJ1-2
CDR3 protein: CASSLQGARGYTF
CDR3 DNA: TGCGCCAGCAGCCTTCAGGGGGCTCGTGGCTACACCTTC

clone size: .
V gene: TRBV6-6
D gene: .
CDR3 length: 15
J gene: TRBJ1-5
CDR3 protein: CASTEQGPSNQPQHF
CDR3 DNA: TGTGCCAGCACCGAACAGGGACCTAGCAATCAGCCCCAGCATTTT

clone size: .
V gene: TRBV6-5
D gene: .
CDR3 length: 13
J gene: TRBJ2-7
CDR3 protein: CASSYDFSYEQYF
CDR3 DNA: TGTGCCAGCAGTTACGACTTCTCCTACGAGCAGTACTTC

clone size: .
V gene: TRBV29-1
D gene: TRBD2
CDR3 length: 17
J gene: TRBJ2-7
CDR3 protein: CSVLLEPGTSEIYEQYF
CDR3 DNA: TGCAGCGTTCTACTGGAGCCTGGGACTAGCGAGATATACGAGCAGTACTTC

clone size: .
V gene: TRBV4-1
D gene: .
CDR3 length: 16
J gene: TRBJ2-7
CDR3 protein: CASSQSLRQDSYEQYF
CDR3 DNA: TGCGCCAGCAGCCAATCACTAAGACAGGACTCCTACGAGCAGTACTTC

clone size: .
V gene: TRBV28
D gene: .
CDR3 length: 14
J gene: TRBJ1-5
CDR3 protein: CASSLVSQYQPQHF
CDR3 DNA: TGTGCCAGCAGTTTGGTCAGTCAGTATCAGCCCCAGCATTTT

clone size: .
V gene: TRBV5-5
D gene: TRBD1
CDR3 length: 16
J gene: TRBJ1-3
CDR3 protein: CASSLTGDDSGNTIYF
CDR3 DNA: TGTGCCAGCAGCTTGACAGGGGACGACTCTGGAAACACCATATATTTT

clone size: .
V gene: TRBV11-2
D gene: .
CDR3 length: 13
J gene: TRBJ2-3
CDR3 protein: CASSLPGTDTQYF
CDR3 DNA: TGTGCCAGCAGCTTACCTGGCACAGATACGCAGTATTTT

clone size: .
V gene: TRBV5-8
D gene: .
CDR3 length: 16
J gene: TRBJ2-7
CDR3 protein: CASSILAQIRSYEQYF
CDR3 DNA: TGTGCCAGCAGCATCCTAGCACAGATTCGGTCCTACGAGCAGTACTTC

clone size: .
V gene: TRBV5-1
D gene: TRBD2
CDR3 length: 14
J gene: TRBJ2-5
CDR3 protein: CASRAGGSQETQYF
CDR3 DNA: TGCGCCAGCAGGGCGGGAGGGTCCCAAGAGACCCAGTACTTC

clone size: .
V gene: TRBV28
D gene: TRBD2
CDR3 length: 14
J gene: TRBJ2-3
CDR3 protein: CASSGAGVPDTQYF
CDR3 DNA: TGTGCCAGCAGCGGAGCGGGAGTCCCCGATACGCAGTATTTT

clone size: .
V gene: TRBV5-1
D gene: .
CDR3 length: 12
J gene: TRBJ1-2
CDR3 protein: CASSSSSYGYTF
CDR3 DNA: TGCGCCAGCAGCTCCTCCTCGTATGGCTACACCTTC